These 19 T cell receptor beta chains originate from one sample sequenced in a study of cytomegalovirus exposure and HLA in healthy donors. This PCR relied on a set of 60 Vbeta primers and 13 Jbeta primers. Measured with immunoSEQ multiplex PCR; TCRdb has only the in-frame clones, and not every one. The sample has about 160,000 clones; about 75% are singletons. The sample taken for sequencing was PBMCs. The origin of the receptors is a female donor in good health and CMV-seronegative.

CDR3: CASSSSRRGYEQYF. CDR3 bases: TGTGCCAGTAGTTCCTCACGAAGGGGATACGAGCAGTACTTC. The chain employs TRBV19 and TRBJ2-7; D possibly corresponds to TRBD1 (5 bases). The V gene lost 5 bases and the J gene lost 4 bases, with 15 bases spanning the gap. The CDR3 has 14 amino acids. Per germline, CDR1 LNHDA and CDR2 SQIVND (reference sequence).

As for this clone: Other DNA variants within this sample encode the same CDR3. The genes are TRBV5-5 and TRBJ1-1; D not certain. Germline CDR1 SGHKS, CDR2 YYEKEE (reference sequence). CDR3 size: 11 residues. V was clipped by 1 base and J by 11 bases, with 9 bases between them. CDR3 nucleotides: TGTGCCAGCAGCTTGAGCGGGGTGGCTTTCTTT. This translates into CASSLSGVAFF.

This clone was found a few times. The chain has TRBV27 and TRBJ2-7; D possibly corresponds to TRBD2 (7 bases). The CDR3 is made up of 12 amino acids. From germline, CDR1 is MNHEY and CDR2 SMNVEV (reference sequence). The V gene lost 6 bases and the J gene lost 9 bases, with 15 bases spanning the gap. CDR3 DNA: TGTGCCAGCAGCCCGAGGGGGGGCACGCAGTACTTC. The encoded protein is CASSPRGGTQYF.

This clone was found once. This sequence joins TRBV5-1 and TRBJ2-1; the match to TRBD2 covers 14 bases. Germline V gives CDR1 SGHRS, CDR2 YFSETQ. The CDR3 spans 19 residues. V dropped 1 base and J dropped 0; count of bases not matched to a gene: 6. The CDR3 loop is CASSLIRTSGGSSYNEQFF. The CDR3 DNA is TGCGCCAGCAGCTTGATCCGGACTAGCGGGGGGAGCTCCTACAATGAGCAGTTCTTC.

This clone was seen a few times. The J gene is TRBJ1-2, the V gene TRBV2; maybe TRBD1 (5 bases). Germline CDR1 reads SNHLY; CDR2 reads FYNNEI. V was clipped by 7 bases and J by 0 bases, with 9 bases between them. The CDR3 totals 13 residues. CDR3 protein: CASTDIANYGYTF. CDR3 bases: TGTGCCAGCACGGACATAGCTAACTATGGCTACACCTTC.

The chain is built from TRBV9 and TRBJ1-1; D is uncertain. The V gene lost 0 bases and the J gene lost 4 bases, with 10 bases spanning the gap. This CDR3 has 14 residues. In germline, CDR1 is SGDLS, CDR2 YYNGEE. CDR3 bases: TGTGCCAGCAGCGTAGCCGGGTTAGTCACTGAAGCTTTCTTT. Encoded protein: CASSVAGLVTEAFF. Using reference TRBV9 and TRBJ1-1 for the parts outside the CDR3, the full variable domain is DSGVTQTPKHLITATGQRVTLRCSPRSGDLSVYWYQQSLDQGLQFLIQYYNGEERAKGNILERFSAQQFPDLHSELNLSSLELGDSALYFCASSVAGLVTEAFFGQGTRLTVV.

The J gene is TRBJ2-7, the V gene TRBV7-9; D might be TRBD1 (5 bases). The length of the CDR3 is 17 residues. In germline, CDR1 is SEHNR, CDR2 FQNEAQ (reference sequence). Trimming cost V 5 bases and J 1 base, with 21 bases left between them. CDR3 DNA: TGTGCCAGCAGCCCCGTGTTGGGGCAGACCCAATCCTACGAGCAGTACTTC. Translation: CASSPVLGQTQSYEQYF.

The chain combines TRBV25-1 with TRBJ2-3; 9 bases line up with TRBD1. The CDR3 contains 15 residues. Germline trimming cut 7 bases from V and 4 bases from J; bases unmatched to any gene: 9. Germline V gives CDR1 MGHDK, CDR2 SYGVNS. CDR3 sequence: CASTWAGTGPDTQYF. CDR3 sequence (DNA): TGTGCCAGCACCTGGGCCGGGACAGGGCCAGATACGCAGTATTTT. The variable domain in full, completed from reference TRBV25-1 and TRBJ2-3, reads EADIYQTPRYLVIGTGKKITLECSQTMGHDKMYWYQQDPGMELHLIHYSYGVNSTEKGDLSSESTVSRIRTEHFPLTLESARPSHTSQYLCASTWAGTGPDTQYFGPGTRLTVL.

J is TRBJ2-2 and V is TRBV27, with TRBD2 matching 10 bases. After removal of 4 bases from V and 4 bases from J, the junction contained 0 bases not matched to a gene. There are 14 residues in the CDR3. Per the germline V gene, CDR1 is MNHEY and CDR2 is SMNVEV (reference sequence). The CDR3: CASSWTSGTGELFF. In DNA, the CDR3 is TGTGCCAGCAGTTGGACTAGCGGCACCGGGGAGCTGTTTTTT.

This clone has just a few counts. The chain employs TRBV7-6 and TRBJ2-1; TRBD1 is a possible D gene (5 bases). The germline V gene has CDR1 SGHVS and CDR2 FNYEAQ. This CDR3 has 16 residues. Deletions cut 4 bases from V and 3 bases from J, with 16 bases between. CDR3 DNA: TGTGCCAGCAGCTCCACTAAAACAGGATTCTACAATGAGCAGTTCTTC. It specifies CASSSTKTGFYNEQFF.

The rearrangement joins TRBV12-2 to TRBJ1-2; the table calls TRBD1, which could not be checked here. TRBV12-2 is assigned pseudogene status. The CDR3 consists of 13 residues. CDR3 loop: CASRSNRLKGYTF. The CDR3 region has the DNA TGTGCAAGTCGCTCCAACAGGTTAAAAGGCTACACCTTC.

The V and J genes are TRBV30 and TRBJ1-4; the D gene is possibly TRBD1 (5 bases). V dropped 3 bases and J dropped 4 bases, with 9 bases sitting between them. Germline V lookup: CDR1 GTSNPN, CDR2 SVGIG (reference sequence). This CDR3 has 13 amino acids. The CDR3, as DNA: TGTGCCTGGAGGGCAGGGCTTAATGAAAAACTGTTTTTT. As protein: CAWRAGLNEKLFF.

The CDR3 reads CSVEIRRGSSYNEQFF. CDR3 nucleotides: TGCAGCGTTGAAATCAGGCGGGGGAGCTCCTACAATGAGCAGTTCTTC. The chain employs TRBV29-1 and TRBJ2-1, with TRBD2 identical over 7 bases. With V trimmed by 2 bases and J by 0 bases, 7 bases remained unmatched. The CDR3 length is 16 residues. Germline CDR1 and CDR2: SQVTM and ANQGSEA.

The rearrangement joins TRBV7-3 to TRBJ1-1; D ambiguous. This CDR3 contains 13 residues. Germline CDR1 is SGHTA and CDR2 is FQGTGA. V lost 2 bases and J lost 1, with 5 bases in between. The CDR3 is CASSLQRNTEAFF. The CDR3 bases are TGTGCCAGCAGCTTACAGCGGAACACTGAAGCTTTCTTT.

The V call is TRBV2, the J call TRBJ1-6; 7 bases agree with TRBD1. This CDR3 spans 14 amino acids. Germline CDR1 and CDR2: SNHLY and FYNNEI. V lost 3 bases and J lost 6; bases outside the gene matches: 2. CDR3 sequence (DNA): TGTGCCAGCAGTGAGGGACAGCGTAATTCACCCCTCCACTTT. Protein sequence: CASSEGQRNSPLHF. Complete variable domain (other parts from reference TRBV2 and TRBJ1-6): EPEVTQTPSHQVTQMGQEVILRCVPISNHLYFYWYRQILGQKVEFLVSFYNNEISEKSEIFDDQFSVERPDGSNFTLKIRSTKLEDSAMYFCASSEGQRNSPLHFGNGTRLTVT.

The gene calls are TRBV6-6 and TRBJ1-6; TRBD1 might be the D (5 bases). Germline V gene lookup returns CDR1 MNHNY and CDR2 SVGAGI (reference sequence). There are 14 residues in the CDR3. The ends were cut back, 0 bases at V and 9 bases at J, with 9 bases in the middle. The CDR3 loop reads CASSYSQGSSPLHF. The CDR3 DNA reads TGTGCCAGCAGTTACTCCCAGGGTAGTTCACCCCTCCACTTT.

This clone was seen a few times. CDR3 sequence (DNA): TGTGCCAGCAGCTTGGAAAACAGGGGCACTGAAGCTTTCTTT. This encodes CASSLENRGTEAFF. The chain is built from TRBV5-4 and TRBJ1-1; 7 bases match TRBD1. Trimming took 0 bases from V and 4 from J; bases not matched to a gene: 3. The CDR3 is 14 residues long. CDR1 and CDR2 from the germline V gene are SGHNT and YYREEE (reference sequence). Variable domain in full (rest from reference TRBV5-4 and TRBJ1-1): ETGVTQSPTHLIKTRGQQVTLRCSSQSGHNTVSWYQQALGQGPQFIFQYYREEENGRGNFPPRFSGLQFPNYSSELNVNALELDDSALYLCASSLENRGTEAFFGQGTRLTVV.

This chain links TRBV5-1 with TRBJ2-7; 7 bases align to TRBD2. Germline V gene lookup returns CDR1 SGHRS and CDR2 YFSETQ. Trimming cost V 5 bases and J 0 bases; bases outside gene matches: 5. The CDR3 is 14 amino acids. CDR3 residues: CASSGAGSSYEQYF. The CDR3 bases are TGCGCCAGCAGTGGAGCGGGGTCCTCCTACGAGCAGTACTTC.

The CDR3 region is CASSLKGLADEQFF. The DNA of the CDR3 is TGTGCCAGCAGCTTAAAGGGACTAGCGGACGAGCAGTTCTTC. This chain joins TRBV7-3 and TRBJ2-1; 11 bases map to TRBD2. Losses at the gene ends were 1 base for V and 10 bases for J; bases not matched to a gene: 3. Germline V gene lookup returns CDR1 SGHTA and CDR2 FQGTGA. This CDR3 region has 14 residues.